The 21 T cell receptor beta chains listed next were all sequenced from one sample in a study of blood T cell repertoires in COVID-19. Data came from immunoSEQ multiplex PCR; TCRdb stores just in-frame clones and leaves some out. The data hold 250,000 to 300,000 clones, with around four fifths observed a single time. The sequencing sample was made of peripheral blood. The receptors stem from a man between 60 and 70 years old who had recovered from COVID-19.

This clone was seen only once. The chain uses TRBV25-1 and TRBJ1-6; tentatively, D is TRBD1 (6 bases). V lost 5 bases and J 10 bases, leaving 18 bases between the germline ends. The CDR3 loop spans 15 amino acids. In germline, CDR1 is MGHDK, CDR2 SYGVNS. CDR3 coding DNA: TGTGCCAGCAGTTATAACCAACTTGGGGGCTCACCCCTCCACTTT. It specifies CASSYNQLGGSPLHF.

CDR3 sequence reads: CASKPGGRFNTIYF. The CDR3 DNA is TGTGCCAGTAAGCCAGGGGGACGATTCAACACCATATATTTT. The rearrangement links TRBV6-5 to TRBJ1-3; TRBD1 aligns across 7 bases. V lost 9 bases and J lost 7; bases outside the gene matches: 12. The germline gives CDR1 MNHEY, CDR2 SVGAGI. There are 14 residues in the CDR3.

The chain employs TRBV12-3 or TRBV12-4 and TRBJ1-2; perhaps TRBD1 as D (5 bases). The CDR3 consists of 13 residues. Trimming stripped 6 bases from V and 0 bases from J, with 8 bases between. In DNA form, the CDR3 reads TGTGCCAGCAGGCCGACAGCTAACTATGGCTACACCTTC. Translated, it gives CASRPTANYGYTF.

This rearrangement joins TRBV10-1 to TRBJ2-7; 10 nucleotides agree with TRBD1. Germline V gives CDR1 WNHNN, CDR2 SYGVQD (reference sequence). This CDR3 spans 13 amino acids. V trimming: 6 bases; J trimming: 4 bases; junction bases outside the gene matches: 3. CDR3 sequence: CASRKDRGYEQYF. The CDR3 coding sequence is TGCGCCAGCAGGAAGGACAGGGGGTACGAGCAGTACTTC.

The rearrangement links TRBV18 to TRBJ2-7, with D possibly TRBD2 on 6 matching bases. The CDR3 contains 15 residues. V was cut by 3 bases and J by 1 base, with 13 bases left in between. CDR1 KGHSH and CDR2 LQKENI come from the germline V gene. The CDR3 nucleotides read TGTGCCAGCTCACCCTCCCGGGAGCGGTCCTACGAGCAGTACTTC. Its protein is CASSPSRERSYEQYF.

This sequence joins TRBV7-2 and TRBJ2-3; maybe TRBD2 (6 bases). Germline loops: CDR1 SGHTA, CDR2 FQGNSA. This CDR3 has 17 residues. V dropped 5 bases and J dropped 0 bases, with 18 bases sitting between them. The CDR3 region is CASSPHGTGLSTDTQYF. CDR3 coding DNA: TGTGCCAGCAGCCCTCATGGAACGGGACTCAGCACAGATACGCAGTATTTT.

The CDR3 DNA reads as TGTGCCAGCAGCTTAAACCCTACTAGCGGGGGTACAGATACGCAGTATTTT. The encoded protein is CASSLNPTSGGTDTQYF. The chain is built from TRBV5-5 and TRBJ2-3; TRBD2 aligns across 11 bases. The CDR3 runs 17 residues. Germline CDR1 is SGHKS and CDR2 is YYEKEE (reference sequence). Germline trimming cut 2 bases from V and 3 bases from J; bases unmatched to any gene: 8.

The rearrangement joins TRBV30 to TRBJ1-2, with D maybe TRBD1 (6 bases). From germline, CDR1 is GTSNPN and CDR2 SVGIG (reference sequence). The CDR3 runs to 17 residues. Trimming shortened V by 5 bases and J by 2 bases, and 24 bases separated the two germline ends. In DNA form, the CDR3 reads TGTGCCTGGGACCGCGGACAGCTCACGATTAGAAACTATGGCTACACCTTC. It is translated as CAWDRGQLTIRNYGYTF.

The genes are TRBV29-1 and TRBJ1-1; unclear D gene. Germline CDR1 reads SQVTM; CDR2 reads ANQGSEA. Between the trimmed V and J ends, which lost 5 bases and 8 bases, there was a span of 9 bases. This CDR3 has 10 residues. The CDR3 reads CSVPGREAFF. The DNA for the CDR3 is TGCAGCGTTCCGGGGAGAGAAGCTTTCTTT.

As regards this clone: This same CDR3 is encoded by further DNA sequences in the sample. The chain is built from TRBV27 and TRBJ2-7; D is undetermined. Germline CDR1 MNHEY, CDR2 SMNVEV (reference sequence). The CDR3 totals 11 residues. V gave up 4 bases and J gave up 4 bases, with 5 bases separating them. The CDR3 nucleotides read TGTGCCAGCAGTTCGGGTTACGAGCAGTACTTC. It encodes CASSSGYEQYF.

This sequence joins TRBV6-5 and TRBJ2-5; 8 positions match TRBD2. Germline assignment: CDR1 MNHEY and CDR2 SVGAGI. V lost 8 bases to trimming and J lost 8 bases; unmatched junction nucleotides: 13. This CDR3 is 14 amino acids long. CDR3 DNA: TGTGCCAGCCTTCCCCGGGGACTAGGACTTACCCAGTACTTC. Translated, it gives CASLPRGLGLTQYF.

V is TRBV19 and J is TRBJ2-1; 8 nucleotides agree with TRBD2. V gave up 5 bases and J gave up 2 bases; unmatched junction bases: 8. The CDR3 spans 16 residues. From germline, CDR1 is LNHDA and CDR2 SQIVND (reference sequence). The CDR3 DNA is TGTGCCAGTAGTGATCCGGGACTAGTTCCCTACAATGAGCAGTTCTTC. Protein: CASSDPGLVPYNEQFF.

The rearrangement joins TRBV6-5 to TRBJ1-1; 10 nucleotides agree with TRBD1. The J segment lost 4 bases and the V segment lost 7 bases, leaving 3 bases of the junction unmatched. Germline lookup yields CDR1 MNHEY and CDR2 SVGAGI. The CDR3 is made up of 13 amino acids. The CDR3 reads CASIGTGATEAFF. The CDR3 coding sequence is TGTGCCAGCATTGGGACAGGGGCCACTGAAGCTTTCTTT.

The rearrangement links TRBV30 to TRBJ2-7; possibly TRBD1 for D (6 bases). The germline V and J ends were trimmed by 0 bases and 4 bases, with 7 bases remaining between them. From germline, CDR1 is GTSNPN and CDR2 SVGIG (reference sequence). CDR3 size: 12 residues. The CDR3 sequence: CAWSVDRYEQYF. In DNA form, the CDR3 reads TGTGCCTGGAGTGTCGACAGGTACGAGCAGTACTTC.

This clone was counted a few times. The chain joins TRBV24-1 to TRBJ2-4; 7 bases are a match to TRBD1. The trim removed 3 bases at V and 0 bases at J, leaving 4 bases unmatched. CDR3 size: 16 residues. Per the germline V gene, CDR1 is KGHDR and CDR2 is SFDVKD. This CDR3 is CATSDATGLAKNIQYF. CDR3 nucleotides: TGTGCCACCAGTGATGCGACAGGGCTAGCCAAAAACATTCAGTACTTC.

The chain links TRBV10-3 to TRBJ2-7, with 7 nucleotides matching TRBD1. The V gene end was trimmed by 5 bases and the J gene end by 3 bases; junction bases not matched to a gene: 10. Germline CDR1 is ENHRY and CDR2 is SYGVKD. The CDR3 has 15 residues. Here the CDR3 reads CAISQPDRLDYEQYF. CDR3 nucleotide sequence: TGTGCCATCAGTCAACCGGACAGGCTGGACTACGAGCAGTACTTC.

This sequence joins TRBV9 and TRBJ1-1; D unresolved. Germline V gene lookup returns CDR1 SGDLS and CDR2 YYNGEE. The CDR3 extends over 17 amino acids. The ends were cut back, 4 bases at V and 5 bases at J, with 24 bases in the middle. CDR3 residues: CASSPMGTDTLRTEAFF. CDR3 DNA sequence: TGTGCCAGCAGCCCCATGGGCACTGACACCCTAAGGACTGAAGCTTTCTTT.

The rearrangement joins TRBV19 to TRBJ2-7, with 9 bases that match TRBD1. V trimming: 2 bases; J trimming: 1 base; junction bases outside the gene matches: 9. Germline loops: CDR1 LNHDA, CDR2 SQIVND (reference sequence). The CDR3 extends over 17 amino acids. The CDR3 DNA reads TGTGCCAGTAGTATATATGCCGGCGGGACAGGGTCCTACGAGCAGTACTTC. It codes for CASSIYAGGTGSYEQYF.

J is TRBJ2-7 and V is TRBV10-1; 7 nucleotides agree with TRBD2. CDR1 WNHNN and CDR2 SYGVQD come from the germline V gene (reference sequence). This CDR3 comprises 15 residues. The junction had 5 bases not matched to a gene; V was cut back by 3 bases and J by 0 bases. The CDR3 DNA reads TGCGCCAGCAGTGAAGGGCTAGCGGTCTCCTACGAGCAGTACTTC. Its translation: CASSEGLAVSYEQYF.

As concerns this clone: Different DNA sequences within this sample yield the same CDR3. The chain is built from TRBV27 and TRBJ1-1; 7 bases are shared with TRBD1. The germline CDR1 and CDR2 sequences are MNHEY and SMNVEV (reference sequence). The CDR3 totals 13 residues. J lost 1 base, V lost 6 bases, and 2 bases had no gene match. CDR3 nucleotides: TGTGCCAGCAGCCGGACAGGGAACACTGAAGCTTTCTTT. As protein: CASSRTGNTEAFF.

This clone appeared once. This rearrangement joins TRBV11-3 to TRBJ2-1; 14 positions match TRBD2. The CDR3 totals 16 residues. Germline CDR1 and CDR2: SGHNT and YENEEA. Losses at the gene ends were 5 bases for V and 7 bases for J; bases not matched to a gene: 7. The CDR3 sequence: CASSPGTSGSQNEQFF. The CDR3 coding sequence is TGTGCCAGCAGCCCGGGGACTAGCGGGAGCCAAAATGAGCAGTTCTTC. Together with reference TRBV11-3 and TRBJ2-1, the CDR3 gives the full variable domain: EAGVVQSPRYKIIEKKQPVAFWCNPISGHNTLYWYLQNLGQGPELLIRYENEEAVDDSQLPKDRFSAERLKGVDSTLKIQPAELGDSAVYLCASSPGTSGSQNEQFFGPGTRLTVL.